Below, 20 T cell receptor beta chains from the same sample are listed, as sequenced in a study of post-analysis software for immune sequencing data. Overall study results and limits: In patients, TRBV5-6, TRBV5-1 and TRBV20-1 belonged to 4 or 5 TRBV segments found more frequently than in controls.

These receptors lack a known antigen. Every TCR beta cDNA library bore unique molecular identifiers. TCRdb used MiXCR to reprocess the PCR reads, holding one entry per CDR3 protein. Here the sample spans hundreds of thousands of distinct CDR3 sequences, roughly 35% being singletons. Sequencing was done on a sample of blood. These receptors were collected from a girl aged 5 to 17 with multiple sclerosis.

This chain connects TRBV20-1 to TRBJ2-3; 10 positions match TRBD2. This CDR3 has 16 residues. V lost 0 bases and J lost 7; bases outside the gene matches: 10. In germline, CDR1 is DFQATT, CDR2 SNEGSKA (reference sequence). CDR3 bases: TGCAGTGCTAGAGATACTAGCGGGGCCACCCGGCATACGCAGTATTTT. Protein: CSARDTSGATRHTQYF.

The chain links TRBV4-1 to TRBJ2-4; D may be TRBD2 (7 bases). V dropped 0 bases and J dropped 7 bases, with 19 bases sitting between them. Germline loops: CDR1 MGHRA, CDR2 YSYEKL. This CDR3 is built from 17 residues. Written as DNA, the CDR3 is TGCGCCAGCAGCCAAGATCGGGGGGCGGCGGGGAGGAACATTCAGTACTTC. This translates into CASSQDRGAAGRNIQYF.

Comment on this clonotype: Its ends do not fully match the called genes, so a read error is possible. V and J are TRBV6-6 and TRBJ1-1; D not resolved. Germline CDR1 and CDR2: MNHNY and SVGAGI (reference sequence). This CDR3 region has 15 residues. Here the CDR3 reads CAGSLGKGSIGEAFF. CDR3 DNA: TGTGCCGGCAGCCTGGGGAAAGGGAGCATAGGTGAAGCTTTCTTT.

The CDR3 protein is CASSLTGTGDSPLHF. In nucleotides, the CDR3 is TGCGCCAGCAGCTTAACCGGGACAGGGGATTCACCCCTCCACTTT. The chain employs TRBV5-1 and TRBJ1-6, with TRBD1 matching 10 bases. The germline V gene has CDR1 SGHRS and CDR2 YFSETQ. The CDR3 extends over 15 amino acids. The trim removed 2 bases at V and 8 bases at J, leaving 4 bases unmatched.

The gene calls are TRBV11-2 and TRBJ2-1; D assignment may be TRBD1 or TRBD2 (5 bases each). The V end was cut by 4 bases, the J end by 9 bases, with 22 bases between. This CDR3 contains 16 residues. Germline-derived CDR1 and CDR2 are SGHAT and FQNNGV. The CDR3, as DNA: TGTGCCAGCAGCTCACTCCGGGGCCGACTGCTCGGTGAGCAGTTCTTC. It encodes CASSSLRGRLLGEQFF. Supplemented by reference TRBV11-2 and TRBJ2-1, the full variable domain reads EAGVAQSPRYKIIEKRQSVAFWCNPISGHATLYWYQQILGQGPKLLIQFQNNGVVDDSQLPKDRFSAERLKGVDSTLKIQPAKLEDSAVYLCASSSLRGRLLGEQFFGPGTRLTVL.

This clonotype was observed a few times. The chain combines TRBV4-3 with TRBJ1-4; D call uncertain. V was shortened by 1 base and J by 4 bases, with 10 bases between the two germline ends. The germline V gene has CDR1 LGHNA and CDR2 YSLEER. The CDR3 is 15 amino acids. CDR3 protein: CASSQGDGFNEKLFF. In DNA, the CDR3 is TGCGCCAGCAGCCAAGGTGATGGATTTAATGAAAAACTGTTTTTT.

This clonotype was picked up a small number of times. This chain links TRBV7-8 with TRBJ1-3, with D possibly TRBD1 on 5 matching bases. V was clipped by 5 bases and J by 1 base, with 9 bases between them. This CDR3 is built from 14 residues. The germline V gene has CDR1 SGHVS and CDR2 FQNEAQ. In DNA form, the CDR3 reads TGTGCCAGCAGCCCGCAGGGATCTGGAAACACCATATATTTT. Translated, it gives CASSPQGSGNTIYF.

This chain uses TRBV7-2 with TRBJ2-7; 7 nucleotides line up with TRBD2. The germline V gene encodes CDR1 SGHTA and CDR2 FQGNSA. CDR3 length: 13 amino acids. Trimming removed 1 base from V and 10 bases from J; junction bases left unmatched: 7. The CDR3 protein is CASSLGTSSTQYF. CDR3 nucleotides: TGTGCCAGCAGCTTAGGGACTAGTTCTACCCAGTACTTC.

V gene TRBV7-8 combines with J gene TRBJ1-6, with 9 bases fitting TRBD1. V was clipped by 2 bases and J by 8 bases; unmatched bases: 1. Looked up from germline, CDR1 is SGHVS and CDR2 is FQNEAQ. The CDR3 covers 14 residues. The CDR3 nucleotides read TGTGCCAGCAGCTTAACAGGGGGCTATTCACCCCTCCACTTT. Its translation is CASSLTGGYSPLHF. Complete variable domain (other parts from reference TRBV7-8 and TRBJ1-6): GAGVSQSPRYKVAKRGQDVALRCDPISGHVSLFWYQQALGQGPEFLTYFQNEAQLDKSGLPSDRFFAERPEGSVSTLKIQRTQQEDSAVYLCASSLTGGYSPLHFGNGTRLTVT.

This sequence joins TRBV6-2 or TRBV6-3 and TRBJ2-3; TRBD2 matches at 9 bases. From germline, CDR1 is MNHEY and CDR2 SVGEGT. V lost 8 bases, J lost 5 bases, and 11 bases stayed unmatched. The CDR3 sequence is 15 residues long. CDR3 residues: CASGLTSGFGDTQYF. CDR3 nucleotide sequence: TGTGCCAGCGGCCTGACTAGCGGTTTTGGAGATACGCAGTATTTT.

This clonotype has just a few counts. The V and J genes are TRBV9 and TRBJ2-7; the match to TRBD1 covers 9 bases. Germline CDR1 reads SGDLS; CDR2 reads YYNGEE. CDR3 length equals 16 residues. J was trimmed by 3 bases and V by 3 bases; bases with no gene match: 10. This CDR3 is CASSGGAGQGYYEQYF. Here the CDR3 DNA reads TGTGCCAGCAGCGGGGGGGCCGGACAGGGGTACTACGAGCAGTACTTC.

This clonotype was seen more than once but under ten times. The V gene is TRBV6-6, the J gene TRBJ2-3; no firm D call. Trimming took 4 bases from V and 5 from J, leaving 7 bases between them. The CDR3 has 12 residues. The V gene's germline CDR1 is MNHNY and CDR2 SVGAGI (reference sequence). The CDR3 nucleotides are TGTGCCAGCAGTTCCCCTCAAGATACGCAGTATTTT. Translating gives CASSSPQDTQYF.

As concerns this clonotype: One end of the junction fails to match germline, which may point to a read error. The CDR3 spells CVSSGQGTQRGKQFF. The CDR3 DNA is TGTGTCAGCAGCGGGCAGGGGACCCAACGGGGTAAGCAGTTCTTC. The gene calls are TRBV9 and TRBJ2-1; TRBD1 or TRBD2 may be the D gene (6 bases each). In germline, CDR1 is SGDLS, CDR2 YYNGEE. CDR3 length: 15 residues. Full variable domain (missing parts from reference TRBV9 and TRBJ2-1): DSGVTQTPKHLITATGQRVTLRCSPRSGDLSVYWYQQSLDQGLQFLIQYYNGEERAKGNILERFSAQQFPDLHSELNLSSLELGDSALYFCVSSGQGTQRGKQFFGPGTRLTVL.

CDR3 DNA: TGTGCCAGCATTTGGGGACAGGCGAACACCGGGGAGCTGTTTTTT. Translation gives CASIWGQANTGELFF. V and J are TRBV28 and TRBJ2-2; 8 nucleotides agree with TRBD1. CDR1 is MDHEN, CDR2 SYDVKM, per germline. Losses at the gene ends were 7 bases for V and 0 bases for J; bases not matched to a gene: 4. This CDR3 is 15 amino acids long.

J is TRBJ1-2 and V is TRBV7-9, with a possible D match to TRBD1 (5 bases). The V gene lost 5 bases and the J gene lost 6 bases, with 13 bases spanning the gap. CDR1 SEHNR and CDR2 FQNEAQ come from the germline V gene (reference sequence). The CDR3 runs 13 residues. The CDR3 bases are TGTGCCAGCAGCAGGGACTTCGCCCATGGCTACACCTTC. It is translated as CASSRDFAHGYTF.

Details on this clonotype: One end of the junction is discordant with germline, which a read error may explain. J is TRBJ2-5 and V is TRBV3-1, with 7 bases identical to TRBD2. The CDR3 consists of 12 residues. Germline lookup yields CDR1 LGHDT and CDR2 YNNKEL (reference sequence). DNA of the CDR3: TGTGCCAGCAGGCGCGCGGGAGAGACCCAGGACTTC. Translating gives CASRRAGETQDF.

The chain recombines TRBV7-9 with TRBJ2-6, with D uncertain. This CDR3 spans 18 amino acids. Germline CDR1 SEHNR, CDR2 FQNEAQ (reference sequence). V gave up 5 bases and J gave up 0 bases, with 17 bases separating them. The CDR3: CASSPPTLKGSGANVLTF. As DNA, the CDR3 is TGTGCCAGCAGCCCCCCGACTCTGAAAGGCTCTGGGGCCAACGTCCTGACTTTC. The variable domain in full, completed from reference TRBV7-9 and TRBJ2-6, reads DTGVSQNPRHKITKRGQNVTFRCDPISEHNRLYWYRQTLGQGPEFLTYFQNEAQLEKSRLLSDRFSAERPKGSFSTLEIQRTEQGDSAMYLCASSPPTLKGSGANVLTFGAGSRLTVL.

The genes are TRBV6-1 and TRBJ2-1, with unresolved D. Trimming removed 6 bases at V and 0 bases at J, with 6 bases between. The CDR3 loop spans 13 amino acids. CDR1 is MNHNS, CDR2 SASEGT, per germline. The CDR3 region has the DNA TGTGCCAGCAGGGTAGCCTCCTACAATGAGCAGTTCTTC. This translates into CASRVASYNEQFF.

This clonotype was recorded a few times. CDR3 sequence: CASSLKGKGATNEKLFF. The CDR3 DNA sequence: TGTGCCAGCAGCCTAAAGGGGAAGGGGGCAACTAATGAAAAACTGTTTTTT. V and J are TRBV27 and TRBJ1-4; possibly TRBD1 for D (6 bases). The CDR3 covers 17 residues. The germline CDR1 and CDR2 sequences are MNHEY and SMNVEV (reference sequence). With 6 bases removed from V and 0 bases from J, the gap between germline ends came to 17 bases. The whole variable domain, filled in from reference TRBV27 and TRBJ1-4, reads EAQVTQNPRYLITVTGKKLTVTCSQNMNHEYMSWYRQDPGLGLRQIYYSMNVEVTDKGDVPEGYKVSRKEKRNFPLILESPSPNQTSLYFCASSLKGKGATNEKLFFGSGTQLSVL.

The chain carries TRBV3-1 and TRBJ2-1; no reliable D call. This CDR3 spans 13 amino acids. Trimming stripped 2 bases from V and 6 bases from J, with 8 bases between. Germline V gene sequence: CDR1 LGHDT, CDR2 YNNKEL (reference sequence). CDR3: CASSQMLSNEQFF. The CDR3 DNA is TGTGCCAGCAGCCAAATGTTGAGCAATGAGCAGTTCTTC.